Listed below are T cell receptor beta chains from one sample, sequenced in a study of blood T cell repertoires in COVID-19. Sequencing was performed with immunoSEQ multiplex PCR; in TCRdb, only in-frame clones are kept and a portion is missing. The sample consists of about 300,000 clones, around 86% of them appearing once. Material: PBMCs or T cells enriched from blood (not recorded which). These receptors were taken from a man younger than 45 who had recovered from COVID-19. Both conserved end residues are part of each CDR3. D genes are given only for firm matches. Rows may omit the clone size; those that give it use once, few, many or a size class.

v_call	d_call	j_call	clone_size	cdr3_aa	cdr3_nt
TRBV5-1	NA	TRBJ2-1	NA	CASSFTDNEQFF	TGCGCCAGCAGCTTCACTGACAATGAGCAGTTCTTC
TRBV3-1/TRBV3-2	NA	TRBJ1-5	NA	CASSPRTDDNQPQHF	TGTGCCAGCAGCCCTAGGACAGACGACAATCAGCCCCAGCATTTT
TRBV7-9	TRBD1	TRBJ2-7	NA	CASSLRQGAYEQYF	TGTGCCAGCAGCTTAAGACAGGGGGCATACGAGCAGTACTTC
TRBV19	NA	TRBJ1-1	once	CASSIFRGRLGTGVTEAFF	TGTGCCAGTAGTATCTTTCGAGGCCGTTTGGGGACGGGAGTCACTGAAGCTTTCTTT
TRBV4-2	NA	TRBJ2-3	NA	CASSQRAGMTDTQYF	TGTGCCAGCAGCCAACGGGCAGGGATGACAGATACGCAGTATTTT
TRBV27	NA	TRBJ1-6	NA	CASSSPTGTNYNSPLHF	TGTGCCAGCAGTTCCCCCACAGGGACGAACTATAATTCACCCCTCCACTTT
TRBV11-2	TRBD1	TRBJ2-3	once	CASSRRAGTGADTQYF	TGTGCCAGCAGCCGACGAGCCGGGACAGGGGCAGATACGCAGTATTTT
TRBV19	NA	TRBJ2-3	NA	CASGWGSGGTDTQYF	TGTGCCAGTGGCTGGGGCTCCGGCGGTACAGATACGCAGTATTTT
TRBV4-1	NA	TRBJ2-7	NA	CASSPAWRYEQYF	TGCGCCAGCAGCCCAGCTTGGAGGTACGAGCAGTACTTC
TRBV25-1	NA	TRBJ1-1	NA	CASRAPSSEAFF	TGTGCCAGCAGGGCACCCTCGTCTGAAGCTTTCTTT
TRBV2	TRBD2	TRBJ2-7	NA	CASSSLAGVLGF	TGTGCCAGCAGTAGTCTAGCGGGAGTACTAGGGTTC
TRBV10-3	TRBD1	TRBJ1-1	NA	CAISRDREDRAEAFF	TGTGCCATAAGCCGGGACAGGGAAGATAGGGCTGAAGCTTTCTTT
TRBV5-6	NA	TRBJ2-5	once	CASSRPGKRDQETQYF	TGTGCCAGCAGCAGGCCGGGGAAAAGGGACCAAGAGACCCAGTACTTC
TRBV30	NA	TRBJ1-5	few	CASPGRPTPPQHF	TGTGCCTCTCCGGGGAGACCGACTCCGCCCCAGCATTTT
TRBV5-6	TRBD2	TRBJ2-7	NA	CASSLWTSGGYEQYF	TGTGCCAGCAGCCTCTGGACTAGCGGGGGTTACGAGCAGTACTTC